This T cell receptor (beta chain) was profiled in a study of OX40 agonist ivuxolimab in advanced cancers. Study-wide findings and caveats: More expanded clones were seen, on average, in CD8+ T cells than in CD4+.

This clone was seen just once. Its matching antigen is unknown. Baseline, cycle 4 day 1, and cycle 7 day 1 were the blood sampling points. The V and J ends lost 11 bases and 8 bases, in that order; junction bases with no gene match: 6. This CDR3 has 11 residues. CDR1 SGHNT and CDR2 YENEEA come from the germline V gene. Assay: immunoSEQ multiplex PCR; the TCRdb copy retains only in-frame clones and omits some. The data contain about 60,000 clones, roughly nine tenths of them singletons. This TCR was sampled from an adult with an advanced solid tumor such as melanoma, head and neck, liver or kidney cancer. The sequencing used CD4+ or CD8+ T cells sorted from blood, collected in a trial of the OX40 agonist ivuxolimab. The chain uses TRBV11-3 and TRBJ2-3; TRBD2 agrees at 8 bases. This chain's CDR3 is CALGTSGTQYF. The DNA for the CDR3 is TGTGCCTTGGGGACTAGTGGTACGCAGTATTTT.